The rows below give T cell receptor beta chains drawn from one sample of a study of blood T cells in healthy people across ages. MiXCR, applied by TCRdb to the 5' RACE reads, yields one record per CDR3 protein. The profile shows approximately 800,000 distinct CDR3 sequences, nearly 60% of them singletons. The specimen was blood. The source is a man aged 25-40 years in good health. Both conserved end residues are part of each CDR3. The D gene is left open where the match is weak. Rows may omit the clone size; those that give it use once, few, many or a size class.

cdr3_length: 14
j_call: TRBJ1-2
clone_size: few
v_call: TRBV29-1
d_call: NA
cdr3_aa: CSARDGFKNYGYTF
cdr3_nt: TGCAGCGCCCGGGACGGATTTAAAAACTATGGCTACACCTTC

cdr3_length: 12
j_call: TRBJ2-7
clone_size: few
v_call: TRBV20-1
d_call: TRBD1
cdr3_aa: CSALTGDYEQYF
cdr3_nt: TGCAGTGCTCTTACAGGGGACTACGAGCAGTACTTC

cdr3_length: 14
j_call: TRBJ2-7
clone_size: few
v_call: TRBV28
d_call: NA
cdr3_aa: CATWTGVYSFTQYF
cdr3_nt: TGTGCCACCTGGACGGGAGTTTATTCGTTTACCCAGTACTTC

cdr3_length: 14
j_call: TRBJ2-5
clone_size: NA
v_call: TRBV6-5
d_call: NA
cdr3_aa: CASSPTKARETQYF
cdr3_nt: TGTGCCAGCAGCCCGACTAAAGCCCGAGAGACCCAGTACTTC

cdr3_length: 18
j_call: TRBJ1-1
clone_size: few
v_call: TRBV4-2
d_call: NA
cdr3_aa: CASSQEAGAHFGNTEAFF
cdr3_nt: TGTGCCAGCAGCCAAGAGGCAGGGGCCCATTTTGGGAACACTGAAGCTTTCTTT

cdr3_length: 14
j_call: TRBJ2-5
clone_size: NA
v_call: TRBV6-2/TRBV6-3
d_call: TRBD2
cdr3_aa: CASSTRLAGQTQYF
cdr3_nt: TGTGCCAGCAGTACGAGACTAGCGGGACAGACCCAGTACTTC

cdr3_length: 17
j_call: TRBJ2-4
clone_size: NA
v_call: TRBV11-1
d_call: TRBD1
cdr3_aa: CASSLALSAGGGNIQYF
cdr3_nt: TGTGCCAGCAGCTTAGCCCTGAGTGCAGGGGGCGGAAACATTCAGTACTTC

cdr3_length: 15
j_call: TRBJ2-1
clone_size: once
v_call: TRBV12-3/TRBV12-4
d_call: NA
cdr3_aa: CASSLRQLGYNEQFF
cdr3_nt: TGTGCCAGCAGTTTGAGGCAGCTGGGCTACAATGAGCAGTTCTTC

cdr3_length: 15
j_call: TRBJ2-7
clone_size: NA
v_call: TRBV7-2
d_call: NA
cdr3_aa: CASSLRAAIIYEQYF
cdr3_nt: TGTGCCAGCAGCCTCCGTGCGGCAATCATCTACGAGCAGTACTTC

cdr3_length: 14
j_call: TRBJ2-7
clone_size: NA
v_call: TRBV7-9
d_call: TRBD1
cdr3_aa: CASSSRDSFYEQYF
cdr3_nt: TGTGCCAGCTCCTCCCGGGACAGCTTCTACGAGCAGTACTTC

cdr3_length: 15
j_call: TRBJ2-3
clone_size: NA
v_call: TRBV10-3
d_call: TRBD2
cdr3_aa: CAISGGGGSSDTQYF
cdr3_nt: TGTGCCATCAGTGGCGGCGGCGGGAGCTCAGATACGCAGTATTTT

cdr3_length: 14
j_call: TRBJ2-3
clone_size: few
v_call: TRBV6-2/TRBV6-3
d_call: NA
cdr3_aa: CASGSQVGTDTQYF
cdr3_nt: TGTGCCAGCGGGTCCCAGGTGGGGACAGATACGCAGTATTTT

cdr3_length: 15
j_call: TRBJ2-1
clone_size: NA
v_call: TRBV6-5
d_call: NA
cdr3_aa: CASSYSINLHNEQFF
cdr3_nt: TGTGCCAGCAGTTACTCGATTAACTTACACAATGAGCAGTTCTTC

cdr3_length: 15
j_call: TRBJ1-2
clone_size: NA
v_call: TRBV3-1
d_call: NA
cdr3_aa: CASSQGQWANYGYTF
cdr3_nt: TGTGCCAGCAGCCAAGGGCAGTGGGCGAACTATGGCTACACCTTC

cdr3_length: 16
j_call: TRBJ2-5
clone_size: NA
v_call: TRBV20-1
d_call: NA
cdr3_aa: CSAGNWRIGAQETQYF
cdr3_nt: TGCAGTGCTGGCAACTGGAGGATCGGGGCCCAAGAGACCCAGTACTTC

cdr3_length: 13
j_call: TRBJ2-3
clone_size: NA
v_call: TRBV14
d_call: NA
cdr3_aa: CASGYVGESTQYF
cdr3_nt: TGTGCCAGCGGCTACGTGGGGGAGAGTACGCAGTATTTT

cdr3_length: 20
j_call: TRBJ2-1
clone_size: once
v_call: TRBV12-5
d_call: TRBD2
cdr3_aa: CASGLSHLTSGFSSYNEQFF
cdr3_nt: TGTGCTAGTGGTCTCTCCCACCTCACTAGCGGGTTTAGCTCCTACAATGAGCAGTTCTTC

cdr3_length: 14
j_call: TRBJ2-3
clone_size: NA
v_call: TRBV27
d_call: NA
cdr3_aa: CASSNREFTNTQYF
cdr3_nt: TGTGCCAGCAGTAATAGAGAGTTCACCAATACGCAGTATTTT

cdr3_length: 14
j_call: TRBJ2-7
clone_size: NA
v_call: TRBV20-1
d_call: TRBD2
cdr3_aa: CSANERGARYEQYF
cdr3_nt: TGCAGTGCTAATGAGCGGGGGGCAAGGTACGAGCAGTACTTC

cdr3_length: 14
j_call: TRBJ2-7
clone_size: few
v_call: TRBV5-5
d_call: TRBD2
cdr3_aa: CASSLGPGGYEQYF
cdr3_nt: TGTGCCAGCAGCTTGGGTCCGGGAGGCTACGAGCAGTACTTC

cdr3_length: 12
j_call: TRBJ2-3
clone_size: few
v_call: TRBV7-8
d_call: NA
cdr3_aa: CASSVGVDTQYF
cdr3_nt: TGTGCCAGCAGCGTCGGGGTAGATACGCAGTATTTT

cdr3_length: 14
j_call: TRBJ2-3
clone_size: NA
v_call: TRBV27
d_call: NA
cdr3_aa: CASRTERLTNTQYF
cdr3_nt: TGTGCCAGCCGTACGGAGCGTTTGACAAATACGCAGTATTTT

cdr3_length: 13
j_call: TRBJ1-5
clone_size: NA
v_call: TRBV29-1
d_call: NA
cdr3_aa: CSVSANSNQPQHF
cdr3_nt: TGCAGCGTCTCTGCGAATAGCAATCAGCCCCAGCATTTT

cdr3_length: 16
j_call: TRBJ2-1
clone_size: NA
v_call: TRBV5-1
d_call: NA
cdr3_aa: CASPQTGFQTFNEQFF
cdr3_nt: TGCGCCAGCCCACAAACAGGGTTTCAAACATTCAATGAGCAGTTCTTC

cdr3_length: 15
j_call: TRBJ2-1
clone_size: NA
v_call: TRBV27
d_call: TRBD1
cdr3_aa: CASGQGAGVYNEQFF
cdr3_nt: TGTGCCAGCGGACAGGGGGCGGGGGTCTACAATGAGCAGTTCTTC

cdr3_length: 14
j_call: TRBJ1-6
clone_size: NA
v_call: TRBV2
d_call: NA
cdr3_aa: CASSYDAYSSSLHF
cdr3_nt: TGTGCCAGCAGCTACGACGCTTATAGTTCATCCCTCCACTTT

cdr3_length: 14
j_call: TRBJ2-5
clone_size: NA
v_call: TRBV20-1
d_call: NA
cdr3_aa: CSADSDSGKETQYF
cdr3_nt: TGCAGTGCCGATAGCGATAGCGGTAAAGAGACCCAGTACTTC

cdr3_length: 12
j_call: TRBJ2-5
clone_size: NA
v_call: TRBV5-6
d_call: NA
cdr3_aa: CASSFRVETQYF
cdr3_nt: TGTGCCAGCAGCTTCAGGGTAGAGACCCAGTACTTC

cdr3_length: 17
j_call: TRBJ2-5
clone_size: NA
v_call: TRBV24-1
d_call: NA
cdr3_aa: CATSDFEEGLGAETQYF
cdr3_nt: TGTGCCACCAGTGATTTTGAGGAGGGCCTGGGGGCAGAGACCCAGTACTTC

cdr3_length: 14
j_call: TRBJ2-5
clone_size: NA
v_call: TRBV29-1
d_call: NA
cdr3_aa: CSVRGGNGQETQYF
cdr3_nt: TGCAGCGTTAGAGGGGGTAACGGCCAAGAGACCCAGTACTTC

cdr3_length: 16
j_call: TRBJ1-2
clone_size: NA
v_call: TRBV30
d_call: TRBD1
cdr3_aa: CAWKRTGTVTNYGYTF
cdr3_nt: TGTGCCTGGAAAAGGACAGGAACAGTTACTAACTATGGCTACACCTTC

cdr3_length: 15
j_call: TRBJ2-1
clone_size: few
v_call: TRBV20-1
d_call: TRBD2
cdr3_aa: CSADLAGGPYNEQFF
cdr3_nt: TGCAGTGCTGACCTAGCGGGAGGGCCCTACAATGAGCAGTTCTTC

cdr3_length: 16
j_call: TRBJ2-7
clone_size: NA
v_call: TRBV3-1
d_call: TRBD2
cdr3_aa: CASSPGLAGTTYEQYF
cdr3_nt: TGTGCCAGCAGCCCAGGACTAGCGGGTACTACCTACGAGCAGTACTTC

cdr3_length: 15
j_call: TRBJ1-2
clone_size: few
v_call: TRBV7-6
d_call: NA
cdr3_aa: CASSLGAGVGYGYTF
cdr3_nt: TGTGCCAGCAGCTTAGGGGCAGGGGTAGGGTATGGCTACACCTTC